Listed below are T cell receptor beta chains from one sample, sequenced in a study of CD8 T cells in ankylosing spondylitis. TCRdb fed the 5' RACE reads into MiXCR, producing one record per CDR3 protein. The sample consists of around 300,000 distinct CDR3 sequences, more than 20% of them appearing once. Sequencing input: blood, either unsorted or a sorted T cell fraction (not recorded which). These receptors were obtained from a female donor with ankylosing spondylitis or in good health (not recorded which). Both conserved end residues are trimmed from each CDR3. The D gene is left open where the match is weak. Rows give clone size only sometimes, using once, few, many, or a class for an expanded clone.

D	J	size	V	CDR3
NA	TRBJ2-7	few	TRBV2	ASGRLGAEQY
TRBD1	TRBJ1-5	NA	TRBV6-1	ASREGQGQSQPQH
TRBD1	TRBJ1-1	NA	TRBV15	ATSRVDRGRNTEAF
NA	TRBJ1-1	NA	TRBV4-3	ASSPDGTNTEAF
NA	TRBJ2-3	NA	TRBV7-9	ASSLEGVDTDTQY
NA	TRBJ1-4	NA	TRBV12-3/TRBV12-4	ASSLGGPEKLF
NA	TRBJ1-4	few	TRBV29-1	STSQAEKLF
NA	TRBJ2-1	NA	TRBV12-3/TRBV12-4	ASSTWGPIYNEQF
NA	TRBJ2-1	NA	TRBV7-2	ASSLGESSYNEQF
NA	TRBJ2-7	NA	TRBV21-1	ASSKANLGLTGGPPYEQY
NA	TRBJ2-3	NA	TRBV2	ASSGNTDTQY
TRBD1	TRBJ2-3	NA	TRBV7-9	ASTPGQGWDTQY
NA	TRBJ2-3	few	TRBV20-1	SASFQKSTDTQY
NA	TRBJ2-5	NA	TRBV5-4	ASSPGQRAWETQY
TRBD2	TRBJ2-7	NA	TRBV11-2	ASSRPSSGAYEQY
NA	TRBJ2-7	NA	TRBV7-2	ASSPQPSGAQTYEQY
NA	TRBJ1-3	NA	TRBV6-6	ASSQTGNTIY
TRBD2	TRBJ2-1	many	TRBV9	ASSVGLAGTEQRF
TRBD1	TRBJ2-1	NA	TRBV7-7	ASSLRQGAEQF
NA	TRBJ2-5	few	TRBV10-3	ATRDRETQY
NA	TRBJ1-4	NA	TRBV12-3/TRBV12-4	ASSRQASEKLF
NA	TRBJ2-3	many	TRBV9	ASSVMGGRTDTQY
TRBD2	TRBJ2-1	many	TRBV7-3	ASSISGKIYNEQF
TRBD2	TRBJ2-7	few	TRBV4-3	ASSLGLAGGSSYEQY
NA	TRBJ1-1	NA	TRBV5-5	ASIPVLSGTEAF
NA	TRBJ1-6	NA	TRBV28	ASSPLSPKSSPLH
TRBD2	TRBJ2-1	few	TRBV20-1	SARGGYYNEQF
NA	TRBJ1-1	many	TRBV6-1	ASSPDVWGTEAF
TRBD1	TRBJ2-7	few	TRBV6-6	ASSYSRPGQDSYEQY
NA	TRBJ2-3	NA	TRBV7-9	ASSANTGDTQY
TRBD2	TRBJ2-3	NA	TRBV12-3/TRBV12-4	ASSSRTSGADTQY
TRBD2	TRBJ2-7	NA	TRBV6-5	ASSYSPGGLRNEQY
TRBD2	TRBJ2-1	NA	TRBV6-1	ASSDAGGAYNEQF
TRBD1	TRBJ1-2	few	TRBV29-1	SVGTGEAYGYT
NA	TRBJ2-7	NA	TRBV28	ASSSVDEQY
NA	TRBJ2-7	few	TRBV10-3	AISEARDGAYEQY